The entry below gives a single TCR beta chain sequence along with its context. The data were taken from a study of T cell changes during pregnancy in multiple sclerosis. Germline V gene data show CDR1 as MNHEY and CDR2 as SMNVEV (reference sequence). CDR3 size: 15 residues. The ends lost 6 bases at V and 5 bases at J; junction bases unmatched: 7. The repertoire was sequenced with immunoSEQ multiplex PCR; TCRdb's copy has only in-frame clones and lacks some. In the table there are 75,000 to 95,000 clones, 94% of which are singletons. The clonotype originates from a female donor with multiple sclerosis, enrolled in a pregnancy study. The sequences come from CD4+ T cells from peripheral blood mononuclear cells, collected after pregnancy. The J gene is TRBJ2-7, the V gene TRBV27; 13 bases align to TRBD2. CDR3 DNA: TGTGCCAGCAGCACGACGACTAGCGGGAGGAACGAGCAGTACTTC. Protein: CASSTTTSGRNEQYF.